The 18 T cell receptor beta chains presented below share a single source sample, sequenced in a study of tumor-infiltrating lymphocytes in primary liver carcinoma. TCR beta cDNA was prepared out of about 510 ng total RNA by means of a constant-region primer. Three nested multiplex PCR rounds, a slightly modified ARM-PCR method, built the TCR beta libraries. Researchers ran the first two PCR rounds for roughly 10 cycles each with TRBV1-TRBV30 forward primers and a C-beta reverse primer. Each CDR3 protein gets one entry after TCRdb re-called the multiplex PCR reads with MiXCR. The sample has some 190,000 distinct CDR3 sequences; around four fifths are singletons. For each extraction, RNA and DNA were obtained together from around 20-30 mg of unsorted bulk tissue. The sequencing input was tumor tissue from primary liver carcinoma. These receptors were collected from a man between 35 and 55 years old with primary liver carcinoma and hepatitis B virus infection.

As to this clonotype: The junction and the germline gene differ at one end; a read error may be behind it. The gene calls are TRBV5-4 and TRBJ2-1, with D possibly TRBD2 on 5 matching bases. Germline assignment: CDR1 SGHNT and CDR2 YYREEE (reference sequence). This CDR3 is built from 16 residues. The CDR3 reads CDSSPGGAGYVNEQLF. Written as DNA, the CDR3 is TGTGACAGCAGCCCCGGCGGTGCGGGCTATGTGAATGAGCAGTTGTTC.

This clonotype is a singleton in its sample. One end of the junction varies from germline; a read error may be responsible. The genes are TRBV4-3 and TRBJ1-2, with TRBD1 as a possible D gene (6 bases). The V gene's germline CDR1 is LGHNA and CDR2 YSLEER. The CDR3 is 15 amino acids. The CDR3 nucleotides are TGCGTCAGCAGCCAAGATACGCGGGGGCATCATGGCTACACCTTC. This gives the protein CVSSQDTRGHHGYTF.

This clonotype was observed once. One end of the junction does not line up with germline, which may come from a read error. The chain recombines TRBV4-1 with TRBJ2-1; a possible D gene is TRBD2 (6 bases). The V gene's germline CDR1 is MGHRA and CDR2 YSYEKL. The CDR3 is made up of 17 amino acids. The CDR3 DNA sequence: TGCGCCAGCAGCCAAGATATAAGGGCTAGCATGGGGGGTGAGCAATTCTTC. It yields the protein CASSQDIRASMGGEQFF.

The sample holds one count of this clonotype. One end of the junction does not line up with germline, which may come from a read error. V gene TRBV6-5 combines with J gene TRBJ1-1; TRBD1 agrees at 7 bases. The CDR3 is 13 residues long. Looked up from germline, CDR1 is MNHEY and CDR2 is SVGAGI. The CDR3 DNA reads TGTGCCGTACTACAGGGGCGGAACACTGATGCTTTCTTT. Translation: CAVLQGRNTDAFF.

Notes on this clonotype: Compared with germline, one end of the junction differs, possibly owing to a read error. The rearrangement links TRBV4-3 to TRBJ2-5; possibly TRBD2 for D (6 bases). The CDR3 totals 16 residues. Germline lookup yields CDR1 LGHNA and CDR2 YSLEER. CDR3 loop: CASNQGDGRELETQYF. CDR3 DNA: TGCGCCAGCAACCAAGGCGATGGGCGGGAACTAGAGACCCAGTACTTC.

Turning to this clonotype: A clone one base away is much larger, so this may be a read error. The chain carries TRBV7-9 and TRBJ2-5; a possible D gene is TRBD2 (7 bases). The CDR3 loop spans 15 amino acids. Germline loops: CDR1 SEHNR, CDR2 FQNEAQ (reference sequence). CDR3 amino acids: CASSLIGGAEDTQYF. The CDR3 coding sequence is TGTGCCAGCAGCTTAATTGGGGGGGCTGAAGACACCCAGTACTTC.

As regards this clonotype: The conserved final phenylalanine or tryptophan is absent from the CDR3, which likely points to a read error. No DNA is shown, since the ends of the CDR3 on it are uncertain; the CDR3 is the one TCRdb lists. V is TRBV4-2 and J is TRBJ2-1; TRBD2, the table's D call, was not compared with the DNA. Both ends counted, the CDR3 spans 17 residues. The V gene's germline CDR1 is LGHNA and CDR2 YNFKEQ. The CDR3 loop reads CASSQEVAGPSYNELFI.

Comments on this clonotype: Mismatch with germline at one junction end may stem from a read error. This chain uses TRBV11-2 with TRBJ2-3, with 7 bases aligning to TRBD2. Per the germline V gene, CDR1 is SGHAT and CDR2 is FQNNGV. The CDR3 extends over 17 amino acids. The CDR3 nucleotides read TGTACTAGCAGCTTAGATCCGGGGGAGACTAGCACAGATACGCGGTATTTT. Residues: CTSSLDPGETSTDTRYF.

This clonotype has a single count. The junction departs from the called germline gene at one end, perhaps through a read error. The gene calls are TRBV29-1 and TRBJ2-5, with D possibly matching TRBD2 (5 bases). This CDR3 region has 11 residues. Per the germline V gene, CDR1 is SQVTM and CDR2 is ANQGSEA. CDR3 region: CSATPGEIQYF. CDR3 nucleotides: TGCAGCGCCACGCCCGGGGAGATCCAGTACTTC.

The chain links TRBV12-3 or TRBV12-4 to TRBJ1-2, with D possibly matching TRBD1 (6 bases). The CDR3 runs 15 residues. The V end lost 3 bases, the J end lost 6 bases, and 17 bases lay between the germline ends. The CDR3 coding sequence is TGTGCCAGCAGTTTTGGGGGCACATTGCCCGATGGCTACACCTTC. Translated: CASSFGGTLPDGYTF.

Only one count was recorded for this clonotype. This could be a read error, since a much larger clone is one nucleotide away. The rearrangement uses TRBV28 and TRBJ2-6; D remains ambiguous. The CDR3 runs 16 residues. Trimming shortened V by 4 bases and J by 0 bases, and 10 bases separated the two germline ends. CDR1 MDHEN and CDR2 SYDVKM come from the germline V gene. CDR3 amino acids: CASSSTYISGANVLTF. The CDR3 bases are TGTGCCAGCAGTTCCACATACATCTCTGGGGCCAACGTCCTGACTTTC.

Of note for this clonotype: Sequence at one end of the junction differs from germline and may be a read error. The V call is TRBV12-3 or TRBV12-4, the J call TRBJ1-1; 11 positions match TRBD1. CDR3 length: 17 amino acids. The CDR3 loop is CASSLWTGGFGNTEASF. DNA for the CDR3: TGTGCCAGCAGTCTATGGACAGGGGGCTTTGGGAACACTGAAGCTTCCTTT.

As concerns this clonotype: One end of the junction fails to match germline, which may point to a read error. The rearrangement uses TRBV6-1 and TRBJ1-5, with D uncertain. CDR1 MNHNS and CDR2 SASEGT come from the germline V gene. CDR3 length: 14 residues. CDR3 nucleotides: TGTGCCAGTAGTGAAGTGAGGGAAAAGGAGCCCCAGCATTTT. Protein: CASSEVREKEPQHF.

The table lists this clonotype with a count of one. Sequence at one end of the junction differs from germline and may be a read error. The genes are TRBV12-3 or TRBV12-4 and TRBJ2-5; D possibly uses TRBD1 or TRBD2 (5 bases each). The CDR3 contains 14 residues. As DNA, the CDR3 is TGTGCCAGCAGCATTACGGGGCAGGGAGAGACCAAGTACTTC. Protein sequence: CASSITGQGETKYF.

Note on this clonotype: It may be a read error: a sequence one base away is much more abundant. This chain connects TRBV28 to TRBJ2-7, with a possible D match to TRBD2 (6 bases). The CDR3 has 15 amino acids. Germline lookup yields CDR1 MDHEN and CDR2 SYDVKM. CDR3 nucleotide sequence: TGTGCCGGCAGTTTATTCGGTAGCGGCTTCGACGAGCAGTACTTC. This codes for CAGSLFGSGFDEQYF. Complete variable domain (other parts from reference TRBV28 and TRBJ2-7): DVKVTQSSRYLVKRTGEKVFLECVQDMDHENMFWYRQDPGLGLRLIYFSYDVKMKEKGDIPEGYSVSREKKERFSLILESASTNQTSMYLCAGSLFGSGFDEQYFGPGTRLTVT.

The J gene is TRBJ2-1, the V gene TRBV4-3; no clear D. The tail of the sequence fits TRBJ2-7 better, so the J call may be wrong. The CDR3 runs 16 residues. CDR1 is LGHNA and CDR2 is YSLEER in the germline V gene. The CDR3 protein is CASSQEEIGVPYEQYF. The DNA for the CDR3 is TGCGCCAGCAGCCAAGAAGAAATAGGTGTCCCCTACGAGCAGTACTTC.

This clonotype was counted only a few times. This may come from a read error, since a much larger clone is one base off. The rearrangement joins TRBV12-3 or TRBV12-4 to TRBJ2-4; maybe TRBD2 (6 bases). The CDR3 runs 16 residues. Trimming took 5 bases from V and 8 from J, leaving 22 bases between them. The CDR3 protein is CASSHAAGREQHIQYF. CDR3 nucleotides: TGTGCCAGCAGTCACGCGGCGGGACGGGAGCAGCACATTCAGTACTTC.

About this clonotype itself: An end of the junction differs from the germline gene, which may be a read error. The rearrangement uses TRBV5-4 and TRBJ2-1; TRBD2 is a possible D gene (5 bases). This CDR3 has 14 residues. Looked up from germline, CDR1 is SGHNT and CDR2 is YYREEE (reference sequence). This CDR3 reads CTSSFGRGYGEQFF. CDR3 coding DNA: TGTACCAGCAGCTTCGGCCGGGGTTACGGTGAGCAGTTCTTC.